These 14 T cell receptor beta chains originate from one sample sequenced in a study of cytomegalovirus exposure and HLA in healthy donors. In the PCR, 60 Vbeta and 13 Jbeta primers were used. This table comes from immunoSEQ multiplex PCR, and its TCRdb copy is limited to in-frame clones, with some not included. The table includes 120,000 or so clones, roughly two thirds detected once. The specimen sequenced was PBMCs. The receptors here all came from a young man in good health and CMV-seropositive.

There are a few counts of this clone. The J gene is TRBJ2-1, the V gene TRBV7-2, with D tentatively TRBD2 (6 bases). The CDR3 is made up of 16 amino acids. V shed 5 bases and J shed 4 bases, with 18 bases lying between them. Germline values: CDR1 SGHTA, CDR2 FQGNSA. This CDR3 is CASSNHRDLPYNEQFF. CDR3 nucleotides: TGTGCCAGCAGCAACCACCGGGACTTACCATACAATGAGCAGTTCTTC.

The V gene is TRBV5-1, the J gene TRBJ2-6; unclear D gene. Germline V CDR1 and CDR2: SGHRS, YFSETQ. The CDR3 contains 15 residues. V lost 2 bases and J lost 0, with 6 bases in between. The CDR3 is CASSLASSGANVLTF. Written as DNA, the CDR3 is TGCGCCAGCAGCTTAGCTTCCTCTGGGGCCAACGTCCTGACTTTC.

V and J are TRBV10-3 and TRBJ1-1; possibly TRBD1 for D (6 bases). V lost 8 bases to trimming and J lost 5 bases, with 9 bases between them. CDR1 is ENHRY and CDR2 is SYGVKD in the germline V gene. CDR3 size: 11 residues. CDR3 loop: CAIGRGTEAFF. CDR3 coding DNA: TGTGCCATCGGTAGGGGGACTGAAGCTTTCTTT.

The chain uses TRBV6-6 and TRBJ2-7; 7 bases fit TRBD1. The CDR3 is made up of 15 amino acids. V lost 4 bases to trimming and J lost 2 bases; unmatched junction nucleotides: 8. The germline V gene encodes CDR1 MNHNY and CDR2 SVGAGI (reference sequence). The CDR3 coding sequence is TGTGCCAGCAGTTCCTCGACAGGGAGAACCTACGAGCAGTACTTC. Protein sequence: CASSSSTGRTYEQYF.

The CDR3 spells CASSIPGTPAFF. DNA of the CDR3: TGTGCCAGTAGTATCCCCGGGACACCCGCTTTCTTT. This rearrangement joins TRBV19 to TRBJ1-1; tentative D call: TRBD1 (6 bases). V was cut by 3 bases and J by 11 bases, with 13 bases left in between. The CDR3 has 12 amino acids. Germline V CDR1 and CDR2: LNHDA, SQIVND (reference sequence).

A few counts support this clone. The chain couples TRBV29-1 to TRBJ1-4, with 8 bases identical to TRBD1. From germline, CDR1 is SQVTM and CDR2 ANQGSEA. V shed 5 bases, J shed 7 bases, and the junction held 9 bases outside the gene matches. The CDR3 contains 14 residues. The CDR3 sequence: CSVHQGGQGEKLFF. The CDR3 DNA follows: TGCAGCGTTCACCAGGGCGGACAGGGTGAAAAACTGTTTTTT. Filled out from reference TRBV29-1 and TRBJ1-4, the complete variable domain reads SAVISQKPSRDICQRGTSLTIQCQVDSQVTMMFWYRQQPGQSLTLIATANQGSEATYESGFVIDKFPISRPNLTFSTLTVSNMSPEDSSIYLCSVHQGGQGEKLFFGSGTQLSVL.

V usage is TRBV4-2 and J usage is TRBJ1-1; D is unclear. CDR3 length: 15 residues. Germline-derived CDR1 and CDR2 are LGHNA and YNFKEQ. Trimming removed 1 base from V and 1 base from J, with 10 bases in between. The CDR3 nucleotides are TGTGCCAGCAGCCAAGGAAAGGCAGGGAACACTGAAGCTTTCTTT. This codes for CASSQGKAGNTEAFF.

The rearrangement links TRBV6-5 to TRBJ2-5; TRBD2 might be the D (6 bases). Trimming shortened V by 2 bases and J by 5 bases, and 18 bases separated the two germline ends. The CDR3 is 16 residues long. Germline CDR1 is MNHEY and CDR2 is SVGAGI. The CDR3 spells CASSYRRGGARETQYF. In nucleotides, the CDR3 is TGTGCCAGCAGTTACAGGCGCGGAGGGGCCAGGGAGACCCAGTACTTC.

The chain employs TRBV13 and TRBJ2-6; D perhaps matches TRBD1 (6 bases). V was cut by 2 bases and J by 1 base, with 9 bases left in between. This CDR3 is built from 16 residues. Germline V gene sequence: CDR1 PRHDT, CDR2 FYEKMQ (reference sequence). The CDR3 is CASSLNQGSGANVLTF. The CDR3 nucleotides read TGTGCCAGCAGCTTAAATCAGGGGTCTGGGGCCAACGTCCTGACTTTC.

This chain links TRBV7-2 with TRBJ2-1; weak D call: TRBD2 (5 bases). With 1 base removed from V and 10 bases from J, the gap between germline ends came to 20 bases. The germline V gene has CDR1 SGHTA and CDR2 FQGNSA. The CDR3 sequence is 16 residues long. In nucleotides, the CDR3 is TGTGCCAGCAGCTTAGATGAGCCTAGCCTGGGTTGGGAGCAGTTCTTC. Protein product: CASSLDEPSLGWEQFF.

The chain links TRBV7-3 to TRBJ1-2, with TRBD1 as a possible D gene (5 bases). Trimming shortened V by 2 bases and J by 6 bases, and 10 bases separated the two germline ends. Germline CDR1 is SGHTA and CDR2 is FQGTGA. The CDR3 extends over 13 amino acids. CDR3 DNA: TGTGCCAGCAGCTTATCAGGGTGGGATGGCTACACCTTC. Translated, it gives CASSLSGWDGYTF.

The rearrangement joins TRBV27 to TRBJ2-1; 13 nucleotides agree with TRBD2. There are 17 residues in the CDR3. Germline-derived CDR1 and CDR2 are MNHEY and SMNVEV (reference sequence). The ends lost 0 bases at V and 3 bases at J; junction bases unmatched: 2. CDR3 coding DNA: TGTGCCAGCAGTTTATCCCGGACTAGCGGGAGCTACAATGAGCAGTTCTTC. This encodes CASSLSRTSGSYNEQFF.

As to this clone: Other DNA sequences in the same sample also yield this CDR3. This sequence joins TRBV28 and TRBJ1-5; no definite D call. Germline-derived CDR1 and CDR2 are MDHEN and SYDVKM. The CDR3 extends over 13 amino acids. The germline V and J ends were trimmed by 4 bases and 0 bases, with 4 bases remaining between them. The CDR3 coding sequence is TGTGCCAGCAGTTCGTATAGCAATCAGCCCCAGCATTTT. This encodes CASSSYSNQPQHF.

The rearrangement uses TRBV13 and TRBJ1-1; maybe TRBD1 (6 bases). V was clipped by 0 bases and J by 5 bases, with 13 bases between them. Germline V CDR1 and CDR2: PRHDT, FYEKMQ (reference sequence). The CDR3 is made up of 15 amino acids. The CDR3 sequence: CASSLGVGARTEAFF. DNA of the CDR3: TGTGCCAGCAGCTTAGGAGTGGGGGCGCGGACTGAAGCTTTCTTT.